This T cell receptor beta chain was captured in a study of radiotherapy plus CTLA-4 blockade in lung cancer. At the level of the study: With 31% of patients having disease control, objective responses were seen in about 19%.

V gave up 3 bases and J gave up 0 bases, with 3 bases separating them. Germline CDR1 is SGHRS and CDR2 is YFSETQ. This CDR3 has 13 amino acids. Profiled with immunoSEQ multiplex PCR; TCRdb holds only in-frame clones, not every one. Altogether 95,000 to 150,000 clones are present, 70% to 90% being singletons, with the ten largest covering about 7%. The starting material was peripheral blood, obtained from a patient treated with radiotherapy plus ipilimumab. The clonotype originates from a human donor with non-small cell lung cancer that progressed on radiotherapy plus ipilimumab. The chain combines TRBV5-1 with TRBJ1-4; D unclear. The DNA of the CDR3 is TGCGCCAGCAGCTCTCCAACTAATGAAAAACTGTTTTTT. It specifies CASSSPTNEKLFF.